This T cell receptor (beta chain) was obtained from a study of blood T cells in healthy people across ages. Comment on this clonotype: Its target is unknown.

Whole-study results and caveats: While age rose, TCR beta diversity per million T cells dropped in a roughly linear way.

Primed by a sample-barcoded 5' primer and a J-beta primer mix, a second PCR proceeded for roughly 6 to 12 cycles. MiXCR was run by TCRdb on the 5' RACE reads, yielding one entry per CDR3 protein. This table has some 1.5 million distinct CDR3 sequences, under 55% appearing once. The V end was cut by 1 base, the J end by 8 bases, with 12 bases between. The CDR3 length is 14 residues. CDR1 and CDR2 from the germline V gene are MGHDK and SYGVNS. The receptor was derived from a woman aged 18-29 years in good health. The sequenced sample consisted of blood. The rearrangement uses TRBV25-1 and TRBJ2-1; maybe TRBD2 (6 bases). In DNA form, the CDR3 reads TGTGCCAGCAGTGAATTGAGTAGCGGAGATGAGCAGTTCTTC. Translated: CASSELSSGDEQFF.